A single sample is the source of the 10 T cell receptor beta chains below, sequenced in a study of control samples from healthy donors and cancer patients. Sequenced by immunoSEQ multiplex PCR; TCRdb stores in-frame clones only, minus some. The table includes 90,000 to 100,000 clones, approximately 81% detected once. Material: blood. The origin of the receptors is a woman aged 25 to 39 in good health.

Here the CDR3 DNA reads TGTGCCAGCACCCCGGACAGCTATGGCTACACCTTC. It specifies CASTPDSYGYTF. V is TRBV6-5 and J is TRBJ1-2; possible D gene TRBD1, 6 bases. The CDR3 length is 12 residues. The germline V and J ends were trimmed by 7 bases and 4 bases, with 10 bases remaining between them. Germline values: CDR1 MNHEY, CDR2 SVGAGI.

The gene calls are TRBV7-9 and TRBJ1-4; D uncertain. Germline V gene lookup returns CDR1 SEHNR and CDR2 FQNEAQ (reference sequence). The CDR3 spans 15 residues. Trimming removed 1 base from V and 8 bases from J, with 14 bases in between. The CDR3 DNA is TGTGCCAGCAGCTTAGGTGCGATACGATGGGAAAAACTGTTTTTT. Translation gives CASSLGAIRWEKLFF.

The rearrangement links TRBV4-2 to TRBJ1-2; TRBD1 matches 9 bases. Germline V CDR1 and CDR2: LGHNA, YNFKEQ. The V and J ends lost 6 bases and 8 bases, in that order; junction bases with no gene match: 10. The CDR3 spans 14 residues. This CDR3 is CASRRRDREGGYTF. CDR3 nucleotides: TGTGCCAGCAGGCGCCGGGACAGGGAGGGCGGCTACACCTTC.

The chain has TRBV7-2 and TRBJ2-2, with D tentatively TRBD2 (5 bases). The germline V and J ends were trimmed by 5 bases and 6 bases, with 16 bases remaining between them. The CDR3 runs 15 residues. Germline V CDR1 and CDR2: SGHTA, FQGNSA. This chain's CDR3 is CASSLDGVIAGELFF. The CDR3 DNA reads TGTGCCAGCAGCCTTGACGGGGTAATTGCCGGGGAGCTGTTTTTT.

The gene calls are TRBV6-1 and TRBJ2-7, with 8 bases fitting TRBD1. CDR3 size: 14 residues. V trimming: 2 bases; J trimming: 3 bases; junction bases outside the gene matches: 3. Germline values: CDR1 MNHNS, CDR2 SASEGT. The CDR3 is CASSERDRNYEQYF. CDR3 sequence (DNA): TGTGCCAGCAGTGAACGGGACAGGAACTACGAGCAGTACTTC.

The genes are TRBV18 and TRBJ1-3; D is unresolved. Trimming cost V 0 bases and J 5 bases, with 20 bases left between them. From germline, CDR1 is KGHSH and CDR2 LQKENI. This CDR3 is 18 amino acids long. The DNA of the CDR3 is TGTGCCAGCTCACCACCCAATCCAGCCGGCCTTCTTAGAAACACCATATATTTT. It yields the protein CASSPPNPAGLLRNTIYF.

The J gene is TRBJ2-7, the V gene TRBV6-6, with 7 nucleotides matching TRBD1. J was trimmed by 0 bases and V by 6 bases; bases with no gene match: 5. This CDR3 is built from 14 residues. CDR1 MNHNY and CDR2 SVGAGI come from the germline V gene (reference sequence). CDR3 protein: CASREQGPSYEQYF. CDR3 coding DNA: TGTGCCAGCAGGGAACAGGGGCCCTCCTACGAGCAGTACTTC.

This chain links TRBV5-6 with TRBJ2-1; D not resolved. Germline CDR1 SGHDT, CDR2 YYEEEE. CDR3 size: 15 residues. V was shortened by 1 base and J by 4 bases, with 12 bases between the two germline ends. As DNA, the CDR3 is TGTGCCAGCAGCTTGTTTGAAACAGATTACAATGAGCAGTTCTTC. Protein product: CASSLFETDYNEQFF.

J is TRBJ1-2 and V is TRBV6-4, with TRBD1 matching over 11 bases. Germline assignment: CDR1 MRHNA and CDR2 SNTAGT. The length of the CDR3 is 14 residues. Trimming at V came to 6 bases and at J to 3 bases, leaving 3 bases not matched to a gene. CDR3 bases: TGTGCCAGCAGCCGGGACAGGGGGGACTATGGCTACACCTTC. It translates to CASSRDRGDYGYTF.

This clone was found once. This chain links TRBV4-2 with TRBJ2-3; the match to TRBD1 covers 9 bases. In germline, CDR1 is LGHNA, CDR2 YNFKEQ. This CDR3 contains 16 residues. V lost 0 bases to trimming and J lost 4 bases; unmatched junction nucleotides: 5. The CDR3 reads CASSQEGTGIADTQYF. CDR3 sequence (DNA): TGTGCCAGCAGCCAAGAAGGGACAGGGATAGCAGATACGCAGTATTTT.